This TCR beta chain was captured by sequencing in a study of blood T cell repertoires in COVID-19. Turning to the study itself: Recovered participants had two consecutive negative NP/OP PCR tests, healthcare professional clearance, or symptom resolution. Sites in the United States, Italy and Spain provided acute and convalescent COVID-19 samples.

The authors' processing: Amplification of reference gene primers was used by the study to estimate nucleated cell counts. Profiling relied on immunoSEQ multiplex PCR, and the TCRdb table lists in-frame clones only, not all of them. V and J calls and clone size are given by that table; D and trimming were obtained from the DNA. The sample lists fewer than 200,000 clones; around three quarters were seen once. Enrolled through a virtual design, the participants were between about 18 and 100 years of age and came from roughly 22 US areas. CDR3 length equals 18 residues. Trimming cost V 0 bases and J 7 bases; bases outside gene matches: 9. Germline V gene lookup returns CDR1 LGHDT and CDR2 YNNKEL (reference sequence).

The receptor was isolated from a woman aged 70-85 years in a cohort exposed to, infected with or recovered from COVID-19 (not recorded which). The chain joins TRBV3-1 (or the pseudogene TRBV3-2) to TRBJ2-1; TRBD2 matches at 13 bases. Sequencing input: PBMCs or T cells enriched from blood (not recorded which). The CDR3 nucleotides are TGTGCCAGCAGCCAAGACCCCGGACTAGCGGGAGTCGGGAATGAGCAGTTCTTC. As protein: CASSQDPGLAGVGNEQFF.